This TCR beta chain was retrieved from a study of blood T cell repertoires in COVID-19. Overall study: The United States, Italy and Spain were the sources of the acute and convalescent COVID-19 samples. From T cells, B-cell-depleted T cells, or PBMCs came the material, which was cDNA or gDNA.

The sample holds a few counts of this clone. The trim removed 2 bases at V and 2 bases at J, leaving 9 bases unmatched. The CDR3 is 16 amino acids. Germline-derived CDR1 and CDR2 are SGHDN and FVKESK. Original methodology: The authors estimated nucleated cell counts from reference gene primer amplification. Profiling relied on immunoSEQ multiplex PCR, and the TCRdb table lists in-frame clones only, not all of them. V and J calls and clone size are those listed in that table; D and trimming were worked out from the DNA. Of almost 300,000 clones in the sample, around 90% were seen once. This receptor was obtained from a man between 70 and 80 years old with acute or convalescent COVID-19. The chain couples TRBV14 to TRBJ2-7; 7 positions agree with TRBD1. Sequencing used peripheral blood. The CDR3 region is CASSQPGTDMPYEQYF. CDR3 nucleotides: TGTGCCAGCAGCCAACCGGGGACAGACATGCCCTACGAGCAGTACTTC.